The 4 T cell receptor beta chains reported below all come from one sample, sequenced in a study of T-cell reconstitution after alpha-beta-depleted transplantation in children. Unique molecular identifiers were incorporated when the TCRbeta library was constructed. TCRdb re-called the PCR reads through MiXCR, storing one row per CDR3 protein. Found here are hundreds of thousands of distinct CDR3 sequences, about 15% of them singletons; the top ten hold 1.1%. The sample here was PBMCs from the stem cell graft donor, taken from the stem cell graft. The receptors shown here come from a human donor who donated a stem cell graft to a child with acute myeloid leukemia.

The chain couples TRBV7-9 to TRBJ1-2; tentative D call: TRBD1 (5 bases). Germline CDR1 and CDR2: SEHNR and FQNEAQ (reference sequence). CDR3 length: 15 amino acids. Trimming took 5 bases from V and 0 from J, leaving 13 bases between them. The CDR3 region is CASSIPRGANYGYTF. The CDR3 DNA reads as TGTGCCAGCAGCATCCCCCGAGGGGCTAACTATGGCTACACCTTC.

The V and J genes are TRBV10-3 and TRBJ2-5; no clear D. Trimming removed 6 bases from V and 0 bases from J, with 11 bases in between. CDR3 length equals 14 residues. Germline V gives CDR1 ENHRY, CDR2 SYGVKD. This chain's CDR3 is CAISTQRYQETQYF. In nucleotides, the CDR3 is TGTGCCATCAGCACACAGAGGTACCAAGAGACCCAGTACTTC.

This clonotype was observed many times. The rearrangement joins TRBV13 to TRBJ2-1; D uncertain. Trimming left V 2 bases short and J 8 bases short, with 7 bases between. From germline, CDR1 is PRHDT and CDR2 FYEKMQ (reference sequence). The CDR3 contains 12 residues. The DNA for the CDR3 is TGTGCCAGCAGCTTACGACAAGATGAGCAGTTCTTC. It translates to CASSLRQDEQFF.

The sample holds a few counts of this clonotype. The CDR3 bases are TGTGCCAGCAGCTTAGGGCCCGGCGGGGTAATTCAGTACTTC. This sequence encodes CASSLGPGGVIQYF. The rearrangement joins TRBV7-2 to TRBJ2-4; weak D call: TRBD2 (6 bases). The CDR3 runs 14 residues. The V end was cut by 1 base, the J end by 10 bases, with 14 bases between. The germline CDR1 and CDR2 sequences are SGHTA and FQGNSA.